The sequence of this TCR beta chain was determined in a study of T cell responses to AZD1222 COVID-19 vaccine (dated by TCRdb to the early 2020s). Background on the whole study: Because spike-specific TCR depth and breadth did not differ between the two schedules, AZD1222 recipients who got a second dose at roughly 4 weeks were pooled with those who got a second dose at roughly 12 weeks. TCR sequencing was performed for 230 to 250 trial participants, of whom 200 to 210 were given two doses of AZD1222 and around 25 were given two doses of MenACWY control vaccine. Enrollment into the trials was organized by age into subgroups of 18-55, 56-69 and 70-plus years, and those subgroups contained approximately 160, 26 and 62 TCR-sequenced participants, respectively. Broader findings and caveats from the paper: Reportedly, close to half of the unique spike-specific TCRs recognized epitopes lying outside the regions that are mutated in the B.1.351 and B.1.1.7 variants. A significant rise in spike-specific TCR breadth and depth was observed after two AZD1222 doses relative to day 0 and relative to MenACWY recipients. Because no day 14 peak-response samples were available, repertoires were characterized only after the peak T cell response. Vaccine-associated CD4 TCRs spanned the whole spike protein, with dominant responses in regions 160-218 and 743-854. Conclusions about previously exposed vaccinees are limited because only six or seven AZD1222 recipients were SARS-CoV-2 seropositive at baseline. Participants were mostly white British and included more females than males, and it was suggested by the authors that clonal diversity may have been underestimated. In the small 56-69-year group, the increase in depth fell short of significance, most likely because of low power.

The CDR3 regions of human TCRbeta chains were analyzed by immunosequencing. Per the source publication's procedure: TCRs in the repertoires were matched against a reference library of SARS-CoV-2-specific TCRs that had been generated with the MIRA antigen-specificity platform. Breadth was defined as the fraction of unique TCRs that were SARS-CoV-2-associated, and depth was defined as the fraction of total T cells that were SARS-CoV-2-associated. Using the MIRA data, each spike-specific TCR was assigned both to the spike region to which the TCR was reactive and to a CD4 or CD8 class. Log10-transformed breadth and depth values were compared by one-way ANOVA with Sidak's multiple comparisons tests. The source is immuneACCESS, and TCRdb retained only in-frame sequences with V and J called. Part of the clones is not carried over; for the studies checked, unresolved V genes explain less than half of this, and the remainder is unexplained. The V and J calls and clone size are taken from that table; D and trimming were inferred from the DNA. Counted in this sample were over 85,000 clones; about 89% of them appeared once. The ten largest clonotypes hold approximately 7% of the sample.

Spanning cysteine to phenylalanine, the CDR3 consists of 15 amino acids. Solely the CDR3 DNA is kept, with 45 bases framed from the first base. The germline V gene provides CDR1 SGDLS and CDR2 YYNGEE. Trimming leaves V shorter by 5 bases and J shorter by 6 bases, with the junction holding 7 bases beyond the gene matches. The meaning of the sample's time point label: baseline before first vaccination. The vaccinee samples were drawn from two UK trials, COV001 and COV002, one of which was a single-blind randomized controlled phase 2/3 trial testing AZD1222 (ChAdOx1 nCoV-19) in healthy adults. For TCRbeta chain sequencing, PBMC samples from trial participants were taken at day 0 and at day 28 after the second dose. A note on this clone: No cognate antigen has been identified for it. No quality values exist for individual bases; no much larger clone is one base distant.

Here the chain combines TRBV9 and TRBJ2-1; 11 central bases correspond to TRBD2. The material sequenced was peripheral blood, taken on day 0 of AZD1222 vaccination. The sequence was collected from an adult in good health. The CDR3 loop reads CASSTSGSTINEQFF. The DNA is as follows: TGTGCCAGCAGTACTAGCGGGAGTACAATCAATGAGCAGTTCTTC.